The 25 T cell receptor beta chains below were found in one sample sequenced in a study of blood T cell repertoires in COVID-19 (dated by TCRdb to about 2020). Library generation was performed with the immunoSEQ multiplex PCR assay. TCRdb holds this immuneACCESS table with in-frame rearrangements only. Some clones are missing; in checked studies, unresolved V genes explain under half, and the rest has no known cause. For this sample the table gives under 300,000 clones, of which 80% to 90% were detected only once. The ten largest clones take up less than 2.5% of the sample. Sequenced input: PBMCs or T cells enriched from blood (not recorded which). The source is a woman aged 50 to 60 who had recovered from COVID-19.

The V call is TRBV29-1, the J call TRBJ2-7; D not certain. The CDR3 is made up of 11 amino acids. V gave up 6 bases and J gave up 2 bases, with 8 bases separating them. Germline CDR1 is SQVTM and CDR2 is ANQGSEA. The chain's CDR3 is CSVLETYEQYF. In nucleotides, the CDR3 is TGCAGCGTATTAGAAACCTACGAGCAGTACTTC.

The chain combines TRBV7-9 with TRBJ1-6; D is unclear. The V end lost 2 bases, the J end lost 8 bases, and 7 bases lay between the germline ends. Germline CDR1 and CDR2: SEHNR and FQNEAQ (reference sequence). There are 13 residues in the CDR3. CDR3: CASSLTVYSPLHF. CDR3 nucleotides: TGTGCCAGCAGCTTAACAGTATATTCACCCCTCCACTTT.

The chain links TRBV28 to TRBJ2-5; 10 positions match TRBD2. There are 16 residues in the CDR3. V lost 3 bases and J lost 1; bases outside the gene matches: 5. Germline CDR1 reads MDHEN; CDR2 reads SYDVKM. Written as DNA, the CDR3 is TGTGCCAGCAGTTTGAGTACTAGCGGGGCCCAAGAGACCCAGTACTTC. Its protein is CASSLSTSGAQETQYF.

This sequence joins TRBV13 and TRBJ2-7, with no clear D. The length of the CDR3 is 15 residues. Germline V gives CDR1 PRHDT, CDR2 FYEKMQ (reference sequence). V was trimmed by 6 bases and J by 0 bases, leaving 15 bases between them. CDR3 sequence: CASSYKRVASYEQYF. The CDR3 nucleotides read TGTGCCAGCAGTTACAAACGGGTAGCCTCCTACGAGCAGTACTTC.

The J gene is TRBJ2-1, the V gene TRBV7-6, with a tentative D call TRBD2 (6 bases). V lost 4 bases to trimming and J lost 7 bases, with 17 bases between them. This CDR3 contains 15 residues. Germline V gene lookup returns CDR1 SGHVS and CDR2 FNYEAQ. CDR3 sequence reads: CASSSPGLHMNEQFF. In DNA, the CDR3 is TGTGCCAGCAGCTCCCCGGGACTCCATATGAATGAGCAGTTCTTC.

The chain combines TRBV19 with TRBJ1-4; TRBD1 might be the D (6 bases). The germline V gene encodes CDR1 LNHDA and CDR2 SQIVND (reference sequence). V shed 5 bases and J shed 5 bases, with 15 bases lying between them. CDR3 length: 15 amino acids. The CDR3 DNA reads TGTGCCAGTAGTCCTTCGGACAGAAGCAATGAAAAACTGTTTTTT. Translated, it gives CASSPSDRSNEKLFF.

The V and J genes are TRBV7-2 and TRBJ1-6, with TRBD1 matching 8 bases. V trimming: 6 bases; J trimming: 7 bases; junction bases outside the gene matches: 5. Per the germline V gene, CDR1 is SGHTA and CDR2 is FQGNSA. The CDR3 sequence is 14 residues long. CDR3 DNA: TGTGCCAGCAGTCTAGGGACAGGAAATTCACCCCTCCACTTT. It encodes CASSLGTGNSPLHF.

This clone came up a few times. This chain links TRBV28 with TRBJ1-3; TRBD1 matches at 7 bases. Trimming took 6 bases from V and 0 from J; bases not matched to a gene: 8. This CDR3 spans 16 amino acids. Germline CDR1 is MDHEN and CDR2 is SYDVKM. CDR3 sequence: CASSLPGQTSGNTIYF. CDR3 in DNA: TGTGCCAGCAGCTTACCGGGACAGACCTCTGGAAACACCATATATTTT.

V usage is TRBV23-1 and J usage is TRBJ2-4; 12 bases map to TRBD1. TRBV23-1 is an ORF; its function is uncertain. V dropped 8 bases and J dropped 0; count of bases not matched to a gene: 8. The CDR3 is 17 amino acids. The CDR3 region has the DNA TGCGCCAGCCGCGGGACAGGGGGCAAGCAAGCCAAAAACATTCAGTACTTC. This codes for CASRGTGGKQAKNIQYF.

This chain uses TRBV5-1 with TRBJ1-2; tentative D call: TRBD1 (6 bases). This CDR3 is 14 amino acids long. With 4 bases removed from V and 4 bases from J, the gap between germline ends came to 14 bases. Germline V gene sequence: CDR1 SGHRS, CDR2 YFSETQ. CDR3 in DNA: TGCGCCAGCAGCCTACAGGGAACGCCCTATGGCTACACCTTC. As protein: CASSLQGTPYGYTF.

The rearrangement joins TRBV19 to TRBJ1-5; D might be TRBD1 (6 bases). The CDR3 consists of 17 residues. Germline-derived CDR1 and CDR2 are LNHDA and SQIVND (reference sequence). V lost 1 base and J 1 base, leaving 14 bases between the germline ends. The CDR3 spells CASSIVVGQGSNQPQHF. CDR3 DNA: TGTGCCAGTAGTATAGTAGTAGGGCAGGGGAGCAATCAGCCCCAGCATTTT.

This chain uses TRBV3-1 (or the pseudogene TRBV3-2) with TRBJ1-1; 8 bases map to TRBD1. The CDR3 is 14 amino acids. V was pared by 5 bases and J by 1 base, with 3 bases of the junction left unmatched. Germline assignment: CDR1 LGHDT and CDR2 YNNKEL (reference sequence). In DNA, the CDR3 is TGTGCCAGCAGCTCCGGGACAGGGAACACTGAAGCTTTCTTT. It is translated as CASSSGTGNTEAFF.

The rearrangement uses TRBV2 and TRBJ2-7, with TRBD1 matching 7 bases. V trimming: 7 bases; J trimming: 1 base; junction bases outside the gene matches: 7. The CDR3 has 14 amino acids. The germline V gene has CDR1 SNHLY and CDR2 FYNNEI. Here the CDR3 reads CASTGGLGSYEQYF. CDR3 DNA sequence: TGTGCCAGCACAGGGGGTCTAGGTTCCTACGAGCAGTACTTC.

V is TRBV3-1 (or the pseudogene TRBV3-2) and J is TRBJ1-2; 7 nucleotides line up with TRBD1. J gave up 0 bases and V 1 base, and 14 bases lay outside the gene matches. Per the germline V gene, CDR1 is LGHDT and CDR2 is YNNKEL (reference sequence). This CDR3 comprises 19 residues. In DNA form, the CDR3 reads TGTGCCAGCAGCCAAGGGTTTAAAACGACGGGACAGTCTAACTATGGCTACACCTTC. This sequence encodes CASSQGFKTTGQSNYGYTF.

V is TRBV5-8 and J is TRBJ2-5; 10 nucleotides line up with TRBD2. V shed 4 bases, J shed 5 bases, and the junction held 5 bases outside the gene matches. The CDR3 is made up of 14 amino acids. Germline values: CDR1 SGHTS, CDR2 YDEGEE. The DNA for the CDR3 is TGTGCCAGCAGCCTACTAGCGGGACGGGAGACCCAGTACTTC. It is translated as CASSLLAGRETQYF. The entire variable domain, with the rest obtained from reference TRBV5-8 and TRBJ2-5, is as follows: EAGVTQSPTHLIKTRGQQATLRCSPISGHTSVYWYQQALGLGLQFLLWYDEGEERNRGNFPPRFSGRQFPNYSSELNVNALELEDSALYLCASSLLAGRETQYFGPGTRLLVL.

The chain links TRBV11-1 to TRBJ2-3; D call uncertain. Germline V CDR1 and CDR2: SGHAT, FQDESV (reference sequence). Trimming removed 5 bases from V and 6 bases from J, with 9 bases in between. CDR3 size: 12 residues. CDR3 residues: CASSASVDTQYF. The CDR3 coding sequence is TGTGCCAGCAGCGCCTCGGTTGATACGCAGTATTTT. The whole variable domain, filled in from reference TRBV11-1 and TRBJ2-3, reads EAEVAQSPRYKITEKSQAVAFWCDPISGHATLYWYRQILGQGPELLVQFQDESVVDDSQLPKDRFSAERLKGVDSTLKIQPAELGDSAMYLCASSASVDTQYFGPGTRLTVL.

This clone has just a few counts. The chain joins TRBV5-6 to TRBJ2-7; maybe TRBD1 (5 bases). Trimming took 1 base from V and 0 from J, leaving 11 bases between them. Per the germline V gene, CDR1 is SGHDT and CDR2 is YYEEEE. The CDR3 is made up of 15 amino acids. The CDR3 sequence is CASSLPQGFSYEQYF. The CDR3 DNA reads TGTGCCAGCAGCTTGCCTCAGGGATTCTCCTACGAGCAGTACTTC.

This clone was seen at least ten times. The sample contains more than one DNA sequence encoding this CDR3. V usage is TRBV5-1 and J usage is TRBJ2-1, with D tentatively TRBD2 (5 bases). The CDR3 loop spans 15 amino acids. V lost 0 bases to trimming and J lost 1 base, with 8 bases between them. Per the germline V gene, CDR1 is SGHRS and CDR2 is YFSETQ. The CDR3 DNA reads TGCGCCAGCAGCTTGGAAGGCGGGTCCTACAATGAGCAGTTCTTC. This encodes CASSLEGGSYNEQFF.

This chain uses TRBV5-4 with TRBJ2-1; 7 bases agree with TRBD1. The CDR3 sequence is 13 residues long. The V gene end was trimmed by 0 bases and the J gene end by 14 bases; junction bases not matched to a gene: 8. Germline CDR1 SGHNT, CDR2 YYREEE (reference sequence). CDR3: CASSLAGTGAEFF. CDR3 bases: TGTGCCAGCAGCTTGGCCGGTACAGGGGCGGAGTTCTTC.

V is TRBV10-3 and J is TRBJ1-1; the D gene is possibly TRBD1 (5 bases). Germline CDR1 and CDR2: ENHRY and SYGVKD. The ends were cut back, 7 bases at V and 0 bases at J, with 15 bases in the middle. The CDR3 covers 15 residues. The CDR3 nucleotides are TGTGCCATCACCCCCTCCCAGGACATGAACACTGAAGCTTTCTTT. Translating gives CAITPSQDMNTEAFF.

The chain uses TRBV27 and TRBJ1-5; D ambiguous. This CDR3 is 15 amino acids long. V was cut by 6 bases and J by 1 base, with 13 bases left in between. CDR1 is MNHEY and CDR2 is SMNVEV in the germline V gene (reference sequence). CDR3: CASSPIRGSNQPQHF. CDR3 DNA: TGTGCCAGCAGCCCTATCCGGGGAAGCAATCAGCCCCAGCATTTT.

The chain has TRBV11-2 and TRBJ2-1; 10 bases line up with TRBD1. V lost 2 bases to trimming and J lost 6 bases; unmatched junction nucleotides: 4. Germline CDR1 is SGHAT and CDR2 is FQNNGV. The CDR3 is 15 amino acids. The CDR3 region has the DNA TGTGCCAGCAGCTTAATCGGACAGGGGGGCAATGAGCAGTTCTTC. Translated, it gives CASSLIGQGGNEQFF.

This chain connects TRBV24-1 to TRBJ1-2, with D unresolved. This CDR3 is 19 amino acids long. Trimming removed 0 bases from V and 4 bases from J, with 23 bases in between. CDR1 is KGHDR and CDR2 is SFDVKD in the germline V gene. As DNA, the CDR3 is TGTGCCACCAGTGATTTGCTGCGGGGTCGAGGATCGTCTCTCTATGGCTACACCTTC. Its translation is CATSDLLRGRGSSLYGYTF.

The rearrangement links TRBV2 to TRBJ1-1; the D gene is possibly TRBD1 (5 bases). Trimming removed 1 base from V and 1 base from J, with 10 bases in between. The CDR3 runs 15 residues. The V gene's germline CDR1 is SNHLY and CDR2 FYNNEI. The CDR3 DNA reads TGTGCCAGCAGTGAAGAGGTAGGGGCGAACACTGAAGCTTTCTTT. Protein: CASSEEVGANTEAFF.

CDR3 amino acids: CASSPRTEYSNQPQHF. The CDR3, as DNA: TGTGCCAGTAGTCCCAGGACAGAATATAGCAATCAGCCCCAGCATTTT. V usage is TRBV19 and J usage is TRBJ1-5, with D perhaps TRBD1 (6 bases). V gave up 5 bases and J gave up 0 bases, with 14 bases separating them. The CDR3 covers 16 residues. The germline CDR1 and CDR2 sequences are LNHDA and SQIVND (reference sequence). Filled out from reference TRBV19 and TRBJ1-5, the complete variable domain reads DGGITQSPKYLFRKEGQNVTLSCEQNLNHDAMYWYRQDPGQGLRLIYYSQIVNDFQKGDIAEGYSVSREKKESFPLTVTSAQKNPTAFYLCASSPRTEYSNQPQHFGDGTRLSIL.